Shown below are 31 T cell receptor beta chains from a single sample sequenced in a study of shared clonotypes between healthy human individuals. Some clones are missing from TCRdb's copy, which holds only in-frame ones; the method was immunoSEQ multiplex PCR. The sample shows nearly 1,000,000 clones, 76% of them seen only once. Source material: memory CD4+ T cells sorted from blood. Described subset: CD45RA-negative fraction. These receptors all come from a man in his late teens or twenties in good health.

This rearrangement joins TRBV5-4 to TRBJ2-7; D may be TRBD2 (6 bases). The CDR3 is made up of 15 amino acids. The V gene lost 2 bases and the J gene lost 0 bases, with 12 bases spanning the gap. In germline, CDR1 is SGHNT, CDR2 YYREEE (reference sequence). The CDR3 is CASSLNRENSYEQYF. CDR3 bases: TGTGCCAGCAGCTTAAATCGGGAGAACTCCTACGAGCAGTACTTC.

The chain recombines TRBV4-3 with TRBJ1-4; D not certain. Per germline, CDR1 LGHNA and CDR2 YSLEER. Trimming cost V 1 base and J 7 bases, with 10 bases left between them. The CDR3 has 14 residues. In nucleotides, the CDR3 is TGCGCCAGCAGCCAAGTCCGCGGCGGTGAAAAACTGTTTTTT. Translated, it gives CASSQVRGGEKLFF.

The V call is TRBV7-9, the J call TRBJ2-2; no firm D call. The CDR3 contains 13 residues. V gave up 1 base and J gave up 6 bases, with 6 bases separating them. CDR1 and CDR2 from the germline V gene are SEHNR and FQNEAQ (reference sequence). The CDR3 DNA follows: TGTGCCAGCAGCTTAGTTGAAGCCGGGGAGCTGTTTTTT. Its protein product is CASSLVEAGELFF.

The V and J genes are TRBV5-1 and TRBJ2-1, with D hard to call. The ends were cut back, 0 bases at V and 5 bases at J, with 3 bases in the middle. The V gene's germline CDR1 is SGHRS and CDR2 YFSETQ. The CDR3 is 12 residues long. DNA for the CDR3: TGCGCCAGCAGCTTGGTGGACAATGAGCAGTTCTTC. It codes for CASSLVDNEQFF.

The chain combines TRBV5-8 with TRBJ1-4; no clear D gene. The CDR3 spans 16 residues. V was pared by 4 bases and J by 0 bases, with 13 bases between. The germline gives CDR1 SGHTS, CDR2 YDEGEE. This chain's CDR3 is CASSTSLSATNEKLFF. In DNA form, the CDR3 reads TGTGCCAGCAGCACCTCTTTGTCTGCAACTAATGAAAAACTGTTTTTT.

The chain recombines TRBV7-2 with TRBJ1-4, with D possibly matching TRBD1 (5 bases). V gave up 6 bases and J gave up 4 bases, with 18 bases separating them. The CDR3 loop spans 16 amino acids. The germline gives CDR1 SGHTA, CDR2 FQGNSA. The CDR3 coding sequence is TGTGCCAGCAGAGAACCGGGACGGGGGAGTAATGAAAAACTGTTTTTT. Its translation: CASREPGRGSNEKLFF.

The chain has TRBV14 and TRBJ1-6; no clear D. Germline values: CDR1 SGHDN, CDR2 FVKESK. This CDR3 region has 17 residues. Trimming stripped 3 bases from V and 0 bases from J, with 12 bases between. The CDR3, as DNA: TGTGCCAGCAGCCACCCTTTTGAGAGCTCCTATAATTCACCCCTCCACTTT. It codes for CASSHPFESSYNSPLHF.

V is TRBV2 and J is TRBJ2-3, with 12 bases matching TRBD2. V trimming: 4 bases; J trimming: 6 bases; junction bases outside the gene matches: 8. CDR1 and CDR2 (germline): SNHLY, FYNNEI. The CDR3 is 16 amino acids. CDR3 sequence: CASSGLAGGLLDTQYF. CDR3 bases: TGTGCCAGCAGTGGGCTAGCGGGAGGGCTTTTGGATACGCAGTATTTT.

This clone came up a few times. The V and J genes are TRBV30 and TRBJ1-1, with no clear D. Germline CDR1 is GTSNPN and CDR2 is SVGIG (reference sequence). The ends were cut back, 2 bases at V and 0 bases at J, with 10 bases in the middle. This CDR3 contains 14 residues. For the CDR3, the DNA is TGTGCCTGGAGTCGGACTTTCATGAACACTGAAGCTTTCTTT. Protein product: CAWSRTFMNTEAFF.

This clone turned up a few times. This chain joins TRBV13 and TRBJ2-1; TRBD1 aligns across 7 bases. The CDR3 runs to 14 residues. J lost 4 bases, V lost 4 bases, and 4 bases had no gene match. Germline V lookup: CDR1 PRHDT, CDR2 FYEKMQ (reference sequence). CDR3 loop: CASSSGQTYNEQFF. The CDR3 coding sequence is TGTGCCAGCAGCTCGGGACAGACATACAATGAGCAGTTCTTC.

This chain uses TRBV30 with TRBJ2-3; a possible D gene is TRBD2 (5 bases). The CDR3 spans 15 residues. V was pared by 0 bases and J by 4 bases, with 14 bases between. Germline lookup yields CDR1 GTSNPN and CDR2 SVGIG (reference sequence). The CDR3 loop reads CAWSVGLAEADTQYF. In nucleotides, the CDR3 is TGTGCCTGGAGTGTAGGGCTAGCCGAGGCAGATACGCAGTATTTT.

The rearrangement links TRBV7-2 to TRBJ2-3; 8 nucleotides agree with TRBD2. Trimming at V came to 5 bases and at J to 5 bases, leaving 9 bases not matched to a gene. This CDR3 is 15 amino acids long. Germline-derived CDR1 and CDR2 are SGHTA and FQGNSA. The CDR3 reads CASSQSGRWGDTQYF. CDR3 bases: TGTGCCAGCAGCCAAAGCGGGAGATGGGGAGATACGCAGTATTTT.

The chain employs TRBV6-6 and TRBJ1-1; no clear D. The V end was cut by 10 bases, the J end by 12 bases, with 18 bases between. Germline CDR1 and CDR2: MNHNY and SVGAGI (reference sequence). This CDR3 has 11 amino acids. The DNA for the CDR3 is TGTGCCATCCTCGCGACGGGGAACACTTTCTTT. It specifies CAILATGNTFF.

The sample holds a few counts of this clone. The chain combines TRBV2 with TRBJ1-2, with 9 bases identical to TRBD1. CDR1 and CDR2 (germline): SNHLY, FYNNEI. The CDR3 totals 15 residues. The ends lost 4 bases at V and 0 bases at J; junction bases unmatched: 3. The CDR3 sequence is CASSADRGANYGYTF. The CDR3 bases are TGTGCCAGCAGTGCGGACAGGGGCGCTAACTATGGCTACACCTTC.

This chain links TRBV28 with TRBJ1-3; D is uncertain. The CDR3 has 14 amino acids. The germline CDR1 and CDR2 sequences are MDHEN and SYDVKM. The V gene lost 8 bases and the J gene lost 3 bases, with 14 bases spanning the gap. CDR3 in amino acids: CASGPRTIGNTIYF. The CDR3 nucleotides read TGTGCCAGCGGCCCGCGGACCATTGGAAACACCATATATTTT.

DNA for the CDR3: TGTGCCAGCAGCCCGAGACTAGCCGGAGATACGCAGTATTTT. It yields the protein CASSPRLAGDTQYF. The chain has TRBV7-2 and TRBJ2-3; TRBD2 matches at 7 bases. Germline V gives CDR1 SGHTA, CDR2 FQGNSA. The CDR3 covers 14 residues. Trimming removed 5 bases from V and 5 bases from J; junction bases left unmatched: 7.

This chain connects TRBV9 to TRBJ2-6; D unresolved. This CDR3 contains 17 residues. Trimming removed 0 bases at V and 2 bases at J, with 12 bases between. Germline lookup yields CDR1 SGDLS and CDR2 YYNGEE. The DNA of the CDR3 is TGTGCCAGCAGCGTAGCTCTGTTAACTGCTGGGGCCAACGTCCTGACTTTC. Its translation is CASSVALLTAGANVLTF. The full variable domain, with the rest looked up from reference TRBV9 and TRBJ2-6, is DSGVTQTPKHLITATGQRVTLRCSPRSGDLSVYWYQQSLDQGLQFLIQYYNGEERAKGNILERFSAQQFPDLHSELNLSSLELGDSALYFCASSVALLTAGANVLTFGAGSRLTVL.

V usage is TRBV7-6 and J usage is TRBJ2-3; 11 nucleotides align to TRBD2. Per the germline V gene, CDR1 is SGHVS and CDR2 is FNYEAQ. V shed 5 bases, J shed 1 base, and the junction held 5 bases outside the gene matches. The CDR3 sequence is 16 residues long. CDR3 sequence (DNA): TGTGCCAGCAGCAAACCTAGCGGGGGGCGCACAGATACGCAGTATTTT. Translating it yields CASSKPSGGRTDTQYF.

This chain connects TRBV18 to TRBJ1-6; 9 positions match TRBD1. The CDR3 extends over 14 amino acids. The germline CDR1 and CDR2 sequences are KGHSH and LQKENI. The junction had 2 bases not matched to a gene; V was cut back by 3 bases and J by 8 bases. The DNA of the CDR3 is TGTGCCAGCTCACCGACAGGGGGATATTCACCCCTCCACTTT. Translation gives CASSPTGGYSPLHF.

This clone has only a few counts. The V call is TRBV5-4, the J call TRBJ2-2; the D gene is possibly TRBD1 (5 bases). Germline CDR1 SGHNT, CDR2 YYREEE (reference sequence). This CDR3 is 14 amino acids long. V lost 1 base, J lost 6 bases, and 10 bases lay in between. CDR3 amino acids: CASSLRQGAGELFF. For the CDR3, the DNA is TGTGCCAGCAGCTTGCGCCAGGGCGCCGGGGAGCTGTTTTTT.

Many counts were recorded for this clone. The chain links TRBV7-4 to TRBJ2-1; the match to TRBD2 covers 9 bases. V shed 1 base and J 6 bases; nucleotides not matched to a gene: 13. Germline V gene data show CDR1 as SGHVT and CDR2 as SQSDAQ. The CDR3 totals 18 residues. The CDR3 reads CASSLDGGRAAGFNEQFF. In DNA form, the CDR3 reads TGTGCCAGCAGCTTAGATGGCGGGAGGGCCGCTGGATTCAATGAGCAGTTCTTC.

The chain is built from TRBV4-1 and TRBJ2-3; 8 bases align to TRBD1. The CDR3 consists of 17 residues. Trimming cost V 2 bases and J 1 base; bases outside gene matches: 8. From germline, CDR1 is MGHRA and CDR2 YSYEKL. The CDR3 loop is CASSQSGTGGGTDTQYF. CDR3 sequence (DNA): TGCGCCAGCAGCCAATCGGGGACAGGTGGGGGCACAGATACGCAGTATTTT.

The chain joins TRBV25-1 to TRBJ1-1; tentatively, D is TRBD1 (6 bases). From germline, CDR1 is MGHDK and CDR2 SYGVNS. V lost 1 base and J 0 bases, leaving 12 bases between the germline ends. This CDR3 has 16 amino acids. CDR3 sequence (DNA): TGTGCCAGCAGTGAATTGGGGGGCACCGTGAACACTGAAGCTTTCTTT. As protein: CASSELGGTVNTEAFF.

This clone was recorded at least ten times. This CDR3 reads CASRLGTSRSPYEQYF. The CDR3, as DNA: TGTGCAAGTCGCTTAGGGACTAGTAGAAGCCCCTACGAGCAGTACTTC. This chain uses TRBV12-2 with TRBJ2-7; TRBD2 is the table's D call, not checked against the DNA. TRBV12-2 is assigned pseudogene status. The CDR3 runs to 16 residues.

This rearrangement joins TRBV2 to TRBJ2-1; no clear D gene. V shed 5 bases and J shed 2 bases, with 13 bases lying between them. Germline loops: CDR1 SNHLY, CDR2 FYNNEI. The CDR3 is made up of 15 amino acids. DNA of the CDR3: TGTGCCAGCAGTAATACGGGTAGAACCTACAATGAGCAGTTCTTC. Amino acid sequence: CASSNTGRTYNEQFF.

This clone came up once. Different DNA sequences within this sample yield the same CDR3. V usage is TRBV9 and J usage is TRBJ2-7; possible D gene TRBD1, 5 bases. V lost 4 bases to trimming and J lost 4 bases, with 12 bases between them. Germline loops: CDR1 SGDLS, CDR2 YYNGEE. The CDR3 spans 13 residues. The CDR3 bases are TGTGCCAGCAGCCCGACAGTTAGTTACGAGCAGTACTTC. This translates into CASSPTVSYEQYF.

The chain combines TRBV28 with TRBJ1-3; D may be TRBD1 (5 bases). CDR1 and CDR2 from the germline V gene are MDHEN and SYDVKM. Trimming pared 2 bases from V and 0 bases from J, leaving 5 bases between. CDR3 size: 14 residues. The DNA of the CDR3 is TGTGCCAGCAGTTTAGGGGCCTCTGGAAACACCATATATTTT. Protein product: CASSLGASGNTIYF.

The CDR3: CASRSLGGAYEQYF. CDR3 bases: TGTGCCAGCAGATCGCTTGGTGGGGCCTACGAGCAGTACTTC. The chain combines TRBV6-1 with TRBJ2-7; D is unclear. Trimming took off 6 bases at V and 2 bases at J, with 14 bases between the two ends. Germline CDR1 and CDR2: MNHNS and SASEGT. This CDR3 is 14 amino acids long.

The chain links TRBV4-1 to TRBJ2-3; a possible D gene is TRBD2 (5 bases). The CDR3 is 15 residues long. V gave up 0 bases and J gave up 2 bases, with 9 bases separating them. Germline-derived CDR1 and CDR2 are MGHRA and YSYEKL. The CDR3 DNA reads TGCGCCAGCAGCCAAGATCTAGACTACACAGATACGCAGTATTTT. This sequence encodes CASSQDLDYTDTQYF.

This clone has only one observation. This chain links TRBV5-4 with TRBJ2-7; a possible D gene is TRBD2 (5 bases). Trimming left V 3 bases short and J 6 bases short, with 7 bases between. This CDR3 spans 11 amino acids. Germline-derived CDR1 and CDR2 are SGHNT and YYREEE (reference sequence). CDR3 DNA sequence: TGTGCCAGCAGCTCCGAGGGCGAGCAGTACTTC. It encodes CASSSEGEQYF.

The CDR3 loop reads CAWSVGGAGPTDTQYF. CDR3 DNA sequence: TGTGCCTGGAGTGTCGGGGGCGCTGGCCCCACAGATACGCAGTATTTT. V and J are TRBV30 and TRBJ2-3, with D perhaps given as TRBD1 or TRBD2 (6 bases each). Germline V gives CDR1 GTSNPN, CDR2 SVGIG (reference sequence). The CDR3 sequence is 16 residues long. The V end was cut by 0 bases, the J end by 2 bases, with 15 bases between.